What follows are 14 T cell receptor beta chains derived from one specimen sequenced in a study of CD8+ T cells in alopecia areata. Noted treatment: oral pan-JAK inhibitor, 5-10 mg twice daily. Following extraction, RNA underwent reverse transcription to cDNA, which served as the sequencing template. TCRdb's table, derived via immunoSEQ multiplex PCR, lists solely in-frame clones and lacks some. The sample comprises some 150,000 clones, 82% of which are singletons, and roughly 25% rests with the top ten. The source was CD8+ T cells sorted from blood, collected at week 4, from a patient treated with tofacitinib. These receptors were collected from a human donor with alopecia areata.

The gene calls are TRBV5-6 and TRBJ2-7; no definite D call. CDR1 and CDR2 from the germline V gene are SGHDT and YYEEEE. Trimming removed 0 bases at V and 5 bases at J, with 6 bases between. This CDR3 has 12 residues. CDR3 sequence (DNA): TGTGCCAGCAGCTTGGACTGGAACGAGCAGTACTTC. It codes for CASSLDWNEQYF.

The genes are TRBV4-2 and TRBJ2-5, with 7 bases that match TRBD2. V gave up 0 bases and J gave up 1 base; unmatched junction bases: 8. Germline CDR1 LGHNA, CDR2 YNFKEQ. This CDR3 contains 17 residues. The CDR3 DNA sequence: TGTGCCAGCAGCCAAGATCCCCCCGGACTAGTCCAAGAGACCCAGTACTTC. Encoded protein: CASSQDPPGLVQETQYF.

This chain joins TRBV29-1 and TRBJ2-3; a weak D match, TRBD2 (6 bases). Trimming stripped 7 bases from V and 0 bases from J, with 14 bases between. Germline V CDR1 and CDR2: SQVTM, ANQGSEA. The CDR3 is 14 residues long. CDR3 loop: CSGGEAGSTDTQYF. CDR3 nucleotide sequence: TGCAGCGGTGGGGAGGCGGGCAGCACAGATACGCAGTATTTT.

In DNA, the CDR3 is TGTGCCAGCAGTGAACCCACTAGCGGCACGAACACCGGGGAGCTGTTTTTT. Its translation: CASSEPTSGTNTGELFF. This chain uses TRBV2 with TRBJ2-2, with TRBD2 matching 8 bases. This CDR3 contains 17 residues. Per germline, CDR1 SNHLY and CDR2 FYNNEI. The trim removed 2 bases at V and 0 bases at J, leaving 5 bases unmatched.

This sequence joins TRBV5-6 and TRBJ2-1, with 8 positions matching TRBD2. Trimming took 0 bases from V and 5 from J; bases not matched to a gene: 13. CDR1 and CDR2 (germline): SGHDT, YYEEEE. CDR3 length equals 18 residues. This chain's CDR3 is CASSLVGLVRAQDNEQFF. The CDR3 DNA sequence: TGTGCCAGCAGCTTGGTGGGACTAGTCAGGGCCCAGGACAATGAGCAGTTCTTC.

The V call is TRBV7-9, the J call TRBJ2-6; D is ambiguous. The germline V and J ends were trimmed by 5 bases and 0 bases, with 8 bases remaining between them. The CDR3 totals 15 residues. Per the germline V gene, CDR1 is SEHNR and CDR2 is FQNEAQ (reference sequence). In nucleotides, the CDR3 is TGTGCCAGCAGCATAACAGACTCTGGGGCCAACGTCCTGACTTTC. Its translation is CASSITDSGANVLTF.

The V and J genes are TRBV5-1 and TRBJ2-7; a possible D gene is TRBD2 (6 bases). Germline V CDR1 and CDR2: SGHRS, YFSETQ. The CDR3 has 14 amino acids. Trimming cost V 4 bases and J 2 bases, with 13 bases left between them. The CDR3 bases are TGCGCCAGCAGCGACGGGAGCTCTCCCTACGAGCAGTACTTC. This codes for CASSDGSSPYEQYF.

As concerns this clone: Mismatch with germline at one junction end may stem from a read error. The CDR3 spells CASSAPRGGRVF. The CDR3 coding sequence is TGTGCCAGCAGCGCCCCAAGGGGTGGCAGGGTCTTC. The chain has TRBV7-9 and TRBJ2-1; TRBD1 might be the D (5 bases). This CDR3 spans 12 amino acids. Germline V CDR1 and CDR2: SEHNR, FQNEAQ (reference sequence).

V usage is TRBV30 and J usage is TRBJ2-5; the D gene could be TRBD1 or TRBD2 (5 bases each). CDR1 is GTSNPN, CDR2 SVGIG, per germline (reference sequence). The CDR3 covers 14 residues. V lost 2 bases and J 1 base, leaving 11 bases between the germline ends. The CDR3 nucleotides are TGTGCCTGGAGTCGTGGGACGACCCAAGAGACCCAGTACTTC. Encoded protein: CAWSRGTTQETQYF.

This clone was seen just once. This chain links TRBV2 with TRBJ2-7; 10 bases line up with TRBD2. CDR1 is SNHLY, CDR2 FYNNEI, per germline. This CDR3 comprises 14 residues. DNA for the CDR3: TGTGTCTCGTCCCTAGCGGGGGAGGGATACGAGCAGTACTTC. Protein: CVSSLAGEGYEQYF.

The count of this clone is one. The chain combines TRBV4-1 with TRBJ1-1; 7 bases align to TRBD1. Looked up from germline, CDR1 is MGHRA and CDR2 is YSYEKL. The CDR3 consists of 14 residues. V shed 4 bases, J shed 4 bases, and the junction held 6 bases outside the gene matches. This CDR3 reads CASSLTGSPTEAFF. The DNA for the CDR3 is TGCGCCAGCAGCCTGACAGGGAGCCCCACTGAAGCTTTCTTT.

V usage is TRBV10-2 and J usage is TRBJ2-7, with TRBD2 identical over 12 bases. Germline V gene data show CDR1 as WSHSY and CDR2 as SAAADI. The CDR3 length is 15 residues. J gave up 5 bases and V 5 bases, and 7 bases lay outside the gene matches. Written as DNA, the CDR3 is TGCGCCAGCAGTCTTCCGGGACTAGCGGGCAACGAGCAGTACTTC. It specifies CASSLPGLAGNEQYF.

The genes are TRBV6-5 and TRBJ2-7; unclear D gene. The CDR3 runs 11 residues. V lost 10 bases and J 6 bases, leaving 13 bases between the germline ends. Germline loops: CDR1 MNHEY, CDR2 SVGAGI. CDR3 sequence (DNA): TGTGCCATCCCGAGCACGGCCGAGCAGTACTTC. Translating gives CAIPSTAEQYF.

This clone was detected only a few times. This sequence joins TRBV5-6 and TRBJ2-1, with unresolved D. Between the trimmed V and J ends, which lost 5 bases and 9 bases, there was a span of 9 bases. Germline lookup yields CDR1 SGHDT and CDR2 YYEEEE. The CDR3 has 11 amino acids. The CDR3 DNA is TGTGCCAGCAGTTTGCTCGGTGAGCAGTTCTTC. The encoded protein is CASSLLGEQFF.